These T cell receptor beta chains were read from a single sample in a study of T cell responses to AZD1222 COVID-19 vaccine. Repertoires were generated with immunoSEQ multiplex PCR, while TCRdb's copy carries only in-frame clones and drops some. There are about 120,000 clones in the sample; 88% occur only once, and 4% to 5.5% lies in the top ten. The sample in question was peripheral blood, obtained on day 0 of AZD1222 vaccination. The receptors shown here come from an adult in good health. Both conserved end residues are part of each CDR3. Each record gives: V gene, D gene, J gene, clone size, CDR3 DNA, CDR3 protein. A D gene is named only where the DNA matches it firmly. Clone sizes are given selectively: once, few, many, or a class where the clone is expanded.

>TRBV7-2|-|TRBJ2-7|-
TGTGCCAGCAGCTTAGCGGGGAGCTCCTACGAGCAGTACTTC
CASSLAGSSYEQYF
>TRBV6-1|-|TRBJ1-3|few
TGTGCCAGCAGTGAAGCAAGAGGCAGGGTGTTAGGAAACACCATATATTTT
CASSEARGRVLGNTIYF
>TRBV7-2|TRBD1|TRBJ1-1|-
TGTGCCAGCAGCCAAGAGGGACAGGGAAGGGAATTGCGCGCTGAAGCTTTCTTT
CASSQEGQGRELRAEAFF
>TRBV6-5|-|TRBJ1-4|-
TGTGCCAGCAGTCTTAACAGGGATAGTGAAAAACTGTTTTTT
CASSLNRDSEKLFF
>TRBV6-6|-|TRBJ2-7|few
TGTGCCAGCAGTTACCTGGAGGAGCAGTACTTC
CASSYLEEQYF
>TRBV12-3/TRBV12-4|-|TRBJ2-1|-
TGTGCCAGCAGCCCTGGACTGTCTCTAGGGCAGTTCTTC
CASSPGLSLGQFF
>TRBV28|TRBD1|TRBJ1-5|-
TGTGCCAGCAGTTCGGGACAGGGAGTAAATCAGCCCCAGCATTTT
CASSSGQGVNQPQHF
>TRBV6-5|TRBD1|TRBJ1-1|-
TGTGCCAGCCAGGGGGCCGACGCTGAAGCTTTCTTT
CASQGADAEAFF
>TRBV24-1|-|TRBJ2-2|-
TGTGCCACCAGTGATGGGCGGGAGCTGTTTTTT
CATSDGRELFF
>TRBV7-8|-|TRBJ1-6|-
TGTGCCAGCAGCCTGGGTACACCTTCACCCCTCCACTTT
CASSLGTPSPLHF
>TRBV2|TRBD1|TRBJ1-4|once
TGTGCCAGCAGTGACCCCACACAGGGGGCGCTGGAAAAACTGTTTTTT
CASSDPTQGALEKLFF
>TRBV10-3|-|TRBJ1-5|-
TGTGCCACGATGGACAGCGGAGATCAGCCCCAGCATTTT
CATMDSGDQPQHF
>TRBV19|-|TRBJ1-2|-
TGTGCCAGTAGTACGCAAACAGCTAGCTATGGCTACACCTTC
CASSTQTASYGYTF
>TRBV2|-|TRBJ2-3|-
TGTGCCAGCATGGGGGGGCAAATCGATACGCAGTATTTT
CASMGGQIDTQYF
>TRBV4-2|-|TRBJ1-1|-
TGTGCCAGCAGCCAAGAAAAGGTGCACACTGAAGCTTTCTTT
CASSQEKVHTEAFF
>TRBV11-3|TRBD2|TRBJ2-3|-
TGTGCCAGCAGCGCGAGGACTAGCGGGGGCACAGATACGCAGTATTTT
CASSARTSGGTDTQYF